Below are 5 T cell receptor beta chains sequenced from a single sample in a study of OX40 agonist ivuxolimab in advanced cancers. Sequencing used immunoSEQ multiplex PCR; TCRdb keeps in-frame clones, though not all of them. The data show about 69,000 clones, around 91% seen once. The input for sequencing was CD4+ or CD8+ T cells sorted from blood, taken in a trial of the OX40 agonist ivuxolimab. These receptors originate from an adult with an advanced solid tumor such as melanoma, head and neck, liver or kidney cancer.

The chain recombines TRBV4-2 with TRBJ2-1; D might be TRBD1 (6 bases). Deletions cut 4 bases from V and 0 bases from J, with 10 bases between. CDR1 and CDR2 (germline): LGHNA, YNFKEQ. This CDR3 region has 15 residues. As DNA, the CDR3 is TGTGCCAGCAGCCTAGGACAGTACTCCTACAATGAGCAGTTCTTC. It translates to CASSLGQYSYNEQFF.

This chain joins TRBV18 and TRBJ1-3; D ambiguous. Trimming stripped 3 bases from V and 2 bases from J, with 11 bases between. The CDR3 covers 15 residues. Germline lookup yields CDR1 KGHSH and CDR2 LQKENI. The CDR3 spells CASSPMVITGNTIYF. The DNA for the CDR3 is TGTGCCAGCTCACCTATGGTTATTACTGGAAACACCATATATTTT.

CDR3 sequence (DNA): TGTGCTAGTGGTTTGGTAACCCGACAGGGGGCGTACGAGCAGTACTTC. Amino acids: CASGLVTRQGAYEQYF. The rearrangement uses TRBV12-5 and TRBJ2-7, with TRBD1 matching 10 bases. The V gene's germline CDR1 is LGHNT and CDR2 FRNRAP. The CDR3 runs to 16 residues. The junction had 6 bases not matched to a gene; V was cut back by 0 bases and J by 4 bases.

The rearrangement links TRBV7-2 to TRBJ2-6; TRBD2 might be the D (5 bases). CDR1 and CDR2 (germline): SGHTA, FQGNSA. This CDR3 has 16 amino acids. V was clipped by 1 base and J by 0 bases, with 7 bases between them. CDR3 in amino acids: CASSLGRYSGANVLTF. The CDR3 DNA reads TGTGCCAGCAGCTTAGGGAGGTACTCTGGGGCCAACGTCCTGACTTTC.

Points on this clone: Other DNA sequences in this sample translate to the same CDR3. The genes are TRBV20-1 and TRBJ2-7; perhaps TRBD1 as D (5 bases). CDR1 and CDR2 (germline): DFQATT, SNEGSKA (reference sequence). V was cut by 1 base and J by 7 bases, with 8 bases left in between. CDR3 size: 11 residues. CDR3 in amino acids: CSARGTYEQYF. CDR3 in DNA: TGCAGTGCTAGAGGGACATATGAGCAGTACTTC.